This entry describes one T cell receptor (beta chain). Clinical histories supplied by participants themselves formed the basis of cohort assignment. Sequencing was performed with immunoSEQ multiplex PCR; in TCRdb, only in-frame clones are kept and a portion is missing. The profile shows roughly 400,000 clones, roughly 90% of them singletons. The data were obtained in a study of blood T cell repertoires in COVID-19. Germline CDR1 is SEHNR and CDR2 is FQNEAQ (reference sequence). This CDR3 region has 16 residues. V trimming: 0 bases; J trimming: 0 bases; junction bases outside the gene matches: 2. This sequence was found in a woman aged 40 to 55 who had been exposed to COVID-19. The material sequenced was PBMCs or T cells enriched from blood (not recorded which). The V gene is TRBV7-9, the J gene TRBJ1-3; 7 bases are a match to TRBD1. The CDR3 region is CASSLAGTASGNTIYF. DNA of the CDR3: TGTGCCAGCAGCTTAGCGGGGACAGCCTCTGGAAACACCATATATTTT.